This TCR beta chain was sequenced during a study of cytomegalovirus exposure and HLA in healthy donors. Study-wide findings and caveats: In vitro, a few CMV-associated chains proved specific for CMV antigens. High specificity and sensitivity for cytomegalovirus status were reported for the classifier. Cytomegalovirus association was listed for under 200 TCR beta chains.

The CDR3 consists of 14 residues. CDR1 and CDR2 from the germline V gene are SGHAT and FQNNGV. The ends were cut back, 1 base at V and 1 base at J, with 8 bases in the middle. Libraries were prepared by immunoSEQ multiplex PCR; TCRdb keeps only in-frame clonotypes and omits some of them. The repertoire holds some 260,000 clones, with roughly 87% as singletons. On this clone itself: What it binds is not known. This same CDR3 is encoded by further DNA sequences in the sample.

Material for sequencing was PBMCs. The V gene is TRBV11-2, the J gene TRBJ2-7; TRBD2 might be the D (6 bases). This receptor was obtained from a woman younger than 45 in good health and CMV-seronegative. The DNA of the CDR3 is TGTGCCAGCAGCTTAGGACTAGGGTCCTACGAGCAGTACTTC. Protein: CASSLGLGSYEQYF.